A single sample gave rise to the 26 T cell receptor beta chains below, sequenced in a study of cytomegalovirus exposure and HLA in healthy donors. Amplification used 60 Vbeta primers and 13 Jbeta primers. Repertoires were generated with immunoSEQ multiplex PCR, while TCRdb's copy carries only in-frame clones and drops some. Here the sample spans 200,000 to 250,000 clones, 70% to 80% being singletons. What was sequenced was PBMCs. These receptors were obtained from a male donor in good health and CMV-seronegative.

The J gene is TRBJ1-5, the V gene TRBV15; D remains unclear. Trimming cost V 6 bases and J 4 bases, with 10 bases left between them. The CDR3 contains 13 residues. Germline lookup yields CDR1 LNHNV and CDR2 YYDKDF (reference sequence). CDR3 bases: TGTGCCACCAGTGCGGGGATAAATCAGCCCCAGCATTTT. Translation gives CATSAGINQPQHF.

In DNA, the CDR3 is TGCGCCAGCAGCTTGGACCCCGGGGCTGAAGCTTTCTTT. The encoded protein is CASSLDPGAEAFF. This sequence joins TRBV5-1 and TRBJ1-1, with D unresolved. The germline V and J ends were trimmed by 0 bases and 6 bases, with 9 bases remaining between them. Germline loops: CDR1 SGHRS, CDR2 YFSETQ. CDR3 length equals 13 residues.

V gene TRBV2 combines with J gene TRBJ1-1; D not certain. Per germline, CDR1 SNHLY and CDR2 FYNNEI. With 4 bases removed from V and 5 bases from J, the gap between germline ends came to 8 bases. CDR3 length equals 12 residues. CDR3 region: CASSVQRTEAFF. CDR3 coding DNA: TGTGCCAGCAGTGTACAGCGGACTGAAGCTTTCTTT.

The table lists this clone with a few counts. The V gene is TRBV6-5, the J gene TRBJ1-3; the D gene is possibly TRBD1 (6 bases). The CDR3 extends over 15 amino acids. Germline V lookup: CDR1 MNHEY, CDR2 SVGAGI. Trimming shortened V by 4 bases and J by 0 bases, and 10 bases separated the two germline ends. In nucleotides, the CDR3 is TGTGCCAGCAGTTCTACAGGGACCTCTGGAAACACCATATATTTT. This sequence encodes CASSSTGTSGNTIYF.

This chain uses TRBV7-3 with TRBJ2-1, with D possibly TRBD1 on 6 matching bases. Germline V gene data show CDR1 as SGHTA and CDR2 as FQGTGA. CDR3 size: 18 residues. Deletions cut 0 bases from V and 1 base from J, with 16 bases between. In nucleotides, the CDR3 is TGTGCCAGCAGCTTAACGGGAAACAGGGAAAGGTCCTACAATGAGCAGTTCTTC. Encoded protein: CASSLTGNRERSYNEQFF.

The gene calls are TRBV11-2 and TRBJ2-7, with TRBD1 matching 10 bases. V lost 1 base and J lost 1; bases outside the gene matches: 4. There are 16 residues in the CDR3. The germline V gene encodes CDR1 SGHAT and CDR2 FQNNGV. The CDR3 sequence: CASSLAGGQGSYEQYF. The CDR3 DNA reads TGTGCCAGCAGCTTAGCTGGGGGACAGGGGTCCTACGAGCAGTACTTC.

The chain has TRBV6-6 and TRBJ1-5, with D possibly TRBD1 on 6 matching bases. V lost 6 bases to trimming and J lost 2 bases, with 14 bases between them. The CDR3 has 15 amino acids. Germline V gives CDR1 MNHNY, CDR2 SVGAGI (reference sequence). The CDR3 bases are TGTGCCAGCAGCCCGTCACGACAGGGCAATCAGCCCCAGCATTTT. Amino acids: CASSPSRQGNQPQHF.

The rearrangement links TRBV7-6 to TRBJ2-5; tentatively, D is TRBD1 (6 bases). This CDR3 contains 13 residues. V was pared by 2 bases and J by 7 bases, with 11 bases between. The germline CDR1 and CDR2 sequences are SGHVS and FNYEAQ. The CDR3 is CASSLTGPGTQYF. For the CDR3, the DNA is TGTGCCAGCAGCTTAACAGGGCCGGGGACCCAGTACTTC.

The rearrangement uses TRBV10-3 and TRBJ1-1; tentative D call: TRBD1 (5 bases). V lost 5 bases to trimming and J lost 5 bases, with 9 bases between them. The CDR3 spans 12 residues. The germline V gene encodes CDR1 ENHRY and CDR2 SYGVKD. This chain's CDR3 is CAISPRGTEAFF. In nucleotides, the CDR3 is TGTGCCATCAGTCCGCGGGGGACTGAAGCTTTCTTT.

The chain employs TRBV4-1 and TRBJ2-5; 12 nucleotides agree with TRBD2. With V trimmed by 0 bases and J by 4 bases, 6 bases remained unmatched. There are 17 residues in the CDR3. From germline, CDR1 is MGHRA and CDR2 YSYEKL. CDR3 in amino acids: CASSQDRLAGVGETQYF. The CDR3 DNA reads as TGCGCCAGCAGCCAAGACCGACTAGCGGGAGTGGGAGAGACCCAGTACTTC.

The chain has TRBV19 and TRBJ2-7; D is possibly TRBD2 (6 bases). Germline lookup yields CDR1 LNHDA and CDR2 SQIVND (reference sequence). The CDR3 runs to 12 residues. Trimming took off 5 bases at V and 3 bases at J, with 8 bases between the two ends. CDR3 sequence reads: CASSPGSYEQYF. The CDR3 region has the DNA TGTGCCAGTAGTCCCGGGAGCTACGAGCAGTACTTC. Filled out from reference TRBV19 and TRBJ2-7, the complete variable domain reads DGGITQSPKYLFRKEGQNVTLSCEQNLNHDAMYWYRQDPGQGLRLIYYSQIVNDFQKGDIAEGYSVSREKKESFPLTVTSAQKNPTAFYLCASSPGSYEQYFGPGTRLTVT.

CDR3 residues: CASSLAWVSGSPYNEQFF. The CDR3 DNA follows: TGCGCCAGCAGCTTGGCCTGGGTTAGCGGGAGTCCCTACAATGAGCAGTTCTTC. This rearrangement joins TRBV5-1 to TRBJ2-1, with 9 nucleotides matching TRBD2. CDR1 and CDR2 from the germline V gene are SGHRS and YFSETQ. The V segment lost 0 bases and the J segment 2 bases; nucleotides outside the gene matches: 9. The CDR3 length is 18 residues. The complete variable domain, with remaining parts taken from reference TRBV5-1 and TRBJ2-1, reads KAGVTQTPRYLIKTRGQQVTLSCSPISGHRSVSWYQQTPGQGLQFLFEYFSETQRNKGNFPGRFSGRQFSNSRSEMNVSTLELGDSALYLCASSLAWVSGSPYNEQFFGPGTRLTVL.

CDR3 amino acids: CASSLAGTGLAGNTIYF. Written as DNA, the CDR3 is TGCGCCAGCAGCTTGGCAGGGACAGGTCTTGCAGGAAACACCATATATTTT. The chain combines TRBV5-1 with TRBJ1-3, with TRBD1 matching 8 bases. The length of the CDR3 is 17 residues. Germline CDR1 and CDR2: SGHRS and YFSETQ. The V segment lost 0 bases and the J segment 4 bases; nucleotides outside the gene matches: 9.

This chain uses TRBV7-9 with TRBJ2-5; TRBD1 matches 8 bases. The CDR3 contains 15 residues. In germline, CDR1 is SEHNR, CDR2 FQNEAQ (reference sequence). V dropped 5 bases and J dropped 4; count of bases not matched to a gene: 9. The CDR3 here is CASSEDRESGETQYF. The CDR3 bases are TGTGCCAGCAGCGAGGACAGGGAATCAGGAGAGACCCAGTACTTC.

The V gene is TRBV7-9, the J gene TRBJ2-5; 9 nucleotides line up with TRBD2. The DNA matches TRBJ2-7 better at its end, which makes the J call doubtful. The CDR3 spans 15 residues. CDR1 is SEHNR, CDR2 FQNEAQ, per germline (reference sequence). This chain's CDR3 is CASRVWTSEKGEQYF. The CDR3 DNA follows: TGTGCCAGCAGGGTGTGGACTAGCGAAAAGGGCGAGCAGTACTTC.

This clone was picked up one time. The chain links TRBV29-1 to TRBJ2-2; 15 bases align to TRBD2. The CDR3 is 18 amino acids. Germline V gene data show CDR1 as SQVTM and CDR2 as ANQGSEA. The V gene end was trimmed by 2 bases and the J gene end by 6 bases; junction bases not matched to a gene: 10. CDR3 nucleotides: TGCAGCGTTGAAATCCCAGGACTAGCGGGAGGGCCCTCCGGGGAGCTGTTTTTT. It is translated as CSVEIPGLAGGPSGELFF.

The V and J genes are TRBV6-1 and TRBJ1-1; 7 nucleotides match TRBD1. V trimming: 6 bases; J trimming: 2 bases; junction bases outside the gene matches: 9. This CDR3 has 15 amino acids. Germline V lookup: CDR1 MNHNS, CDR2 SASEGT. As DNA, the CDR3 is TGTGCCAGCAGCGACCCCGGGACAGCAAACACTGAAGCTTTCTTT. As protein: CASSDPGTANTEAFF.

The gene calls are TRBV27 and TRBJ2-5; D is undetermined. The tail of the sequence fits TRBJ2-7 better, so the J call may be wrong. Germline lookup yields CDR1 MNHEY and CDR2 SMNVEV (reference sequence). This CDR3 contains 15 residues. CDR3 sequence (DNA): TGTGCCAGCAGTTTAGTCCCAACTTACTCCTACGAGCAGTACTTC. Residues: CASSLVPTYSYEQYF.

CDR3: CASSYSMGATEAFF. CDR3 nucleotides: TGTGCCAGCAGTTACTCCATGGGGGCCACTGAAGCTTTCTTT. V usage is TRBV6-6 and J usage is TRBJ1-1, with D maybe TRBD1 (6 bases). This CDR3 comprises 14 residues. The V gene lost 0 bases and the J gene lost 4 bases, with 9 bases spanning the gap. Per germline, CDR1 MNHNY and CDR2 SVGAGI (reference sequence).

In this sample, this clone turned up once. The gene calls are TRBV27 and TRBJ2-5; maybe TRBD2 (6 bases). CDR3 length: 13 amino acids. The ends were cut back, 11 bases at V and 5 bases at J, with 18 bases in the middle. Per germline, CDR1 MNHEY and CDR2 SMNVEV (reference sequence). CDR3 nucleotide sequence: TGTGCCGCCCGCCGGACTATAGGGGAGACCCAGTACTTC. This sequence encodes CAARRTIGETQYF.

CDR3 sequence: CASSPTAGTNEKLFF. CDR3 in DNA: TGTGCCAGCAGCCCAACGGCGGGTACTAATGAAAAACTGTTTTTT. The J gene is TRBJ1-4, the V gene TRBV7-7; unclear D gene. The germline CDR1 and CDR2 sequences are SSHAT and FNYEAQ (reference sequence). V dropped 5 bases and J dropped 2 bases, with 12 bases sitting between them. The CDR3 consists of 15 residues.

The chain has TRBV9 and TRBJ2-1; D is possibly TRBD2 (6 bases). This CDR3 spans 15 amino acids. V shed 1 base and J shed 3 bases, with 11 bases lying between them. Germline V gene lookup returns CDR1 SGDLS and CDR2 YYNGEE. Written as DNA, the CDR3 is TGTGCCAGCAGCGTAAGGAGGGAGCGCTACAATGAGCAGTTCTTC. Protein: CASSVRRERYNEQFF.

The rearrangement uses TRBV9 and TRBJ1-3; no clear D. In germline, CDR1 is SGDLS, CDR2 YYNGEE. Trimming stripped 0 bases from V and 0 bases from J, with 7 bases between. The CDR3 is made up of 15 amino acids. The chain's CDR3 is CASSVAVNSGNTIYF. DNA for the CDR3: TGTGCCAGCAGCGTAGCGGTGAACTCTGGAAACACCATATATTTT.

J is TRBJ1-1 and V is TRBV13; D call uncertain. This CDR3 region has 16 residues. From germline, CDR1 is PRHDT and CDR2 FYEKMQ (reference sequence). Trimming removed 1 base from V and 5 bases from J, with 17 bases in between. In nucleotides, the CDR3 is TGTGCCAGCAGCTTAGTGGCAGCCCTGGGGAGAACTGAAGCTTTCTTT. It codes for CASSLVAALGRTEAFF.

The gene calls are TRBV9 and TRBJ1-1; unclear D gene. This CDR3 has 13 amino acids. Per the germline V gene, CDR1 is SGDLS and CDR2 is YYNGEE. Trimming took 0 bases from V and 8 from J, leaving 11 bases between them. The CDR3 protein is CASSVAGGMEAFF. The CDR3 coding sequence is TGTGCCAGCAGCGTAGCAGGTGGCATGGAAGCTTTCTTT.

Notes on this clone: A much larger clone is a single base away; this may be a read error. V gene TRBV5-7 combines with J gene TRBJ2-7; the D is unclear. TRBV5-7 has ORF status, its function being uncertain. The CDR3 sequence is 11 residues long. V was shortened by 5 bases and J by 5 bases, with 8 bases between the two germline ends. The CDR3 is CASRVADEQYF. The CDR3 nucleotides read TGTGCCAGCAGGGTGGCCGACGAGCAGTACTTC.